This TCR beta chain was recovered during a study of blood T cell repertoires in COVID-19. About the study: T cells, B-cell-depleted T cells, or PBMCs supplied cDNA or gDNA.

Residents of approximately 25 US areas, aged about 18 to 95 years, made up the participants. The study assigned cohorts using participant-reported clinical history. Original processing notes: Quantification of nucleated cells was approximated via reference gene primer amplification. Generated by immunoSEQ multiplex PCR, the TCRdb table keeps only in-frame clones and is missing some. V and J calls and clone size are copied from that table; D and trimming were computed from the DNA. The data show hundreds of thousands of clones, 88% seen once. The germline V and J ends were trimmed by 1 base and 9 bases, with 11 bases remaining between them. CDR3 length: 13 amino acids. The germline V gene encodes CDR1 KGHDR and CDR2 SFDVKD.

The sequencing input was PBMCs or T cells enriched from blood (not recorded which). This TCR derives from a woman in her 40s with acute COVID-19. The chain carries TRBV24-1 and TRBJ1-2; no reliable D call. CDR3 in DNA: TGTGCCACCAGTGATTTCACTGGTCTGCGCTACACCTTC. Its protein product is CATSDFTGLRYTF.